Below are 13 T cell receptor beta chains sequenced from a single sample in a study of beta chain features in type 1 diabetes. Expressed TCRB transcripts were sequenced because the entire RNA isolate underwent reverse transcription. TCRdb keeps only in-frame clones here, not all; method: immunoSEQ multiplex PCR. The table has fewer than 200,000 clones, roughly an eighth seen once. The sequenced sample was central memory CD4+ T cells from blood. The receptors derive from a woman between 18 and 30 years old in good health.

This clone was counted between two and nine times. The CDR3 sequence is CASSAKPRDKLRGEQFF. The CDR3 region has the DNA TGTGCCAGCAGTGCCAAACCCCGGGACAAGCTAAGGGGTGAGCAGTTCTTC. The chain has TRBV2 and TRBJ2-1; weak D call: TRBD1 (6 bases). The V end lost 4 bases, the J end lost 9 bases, and 25 bases lay between the germline ends. CDR1 is SNHLY, CDR2 FYNNEI, per germline. This CDR3 has 17 amino acids.

The chain joins TRBV15 to TRBJ1-3; D possibly corresponds to TRBD1 (5 bases). Per germline, CDR1 LNHNV and CDR2 YYDKDF (reference sequence). The V gene lost 0 bases and the J gene lost 0 bases, with 9 bases spanning the gap. The CDR3 consists of 16 residues. The CDR3 bases are TGTGCCACCAGCAGAGACGCAGGGCTCTCTGGAAACACCATATATTTT. Translation gives CATSRDAGLSGNTIYF.

The chain links TRBV18 to TRBJ1-5, with a tentative D call TRBD1 (5 bases). Germline V gene sequence: CDR1 KGHSH, CDR2 LQKENI. This CDR3 spans 13 amino acids. The V end was cut by 3 bases, the J end by 7 bases, with 10 bases between. In DNA, the CDR3 is TGTGCCAGCTCACCGATCGGGGGACAGCCCCAGCATTTT. Amino acid sequence: CASSPIGGQPQHF.

This clone has more than one count but fewer than ten. The chain links TRBV4-3 to TRBJ2-1, with 9 nucleotides matching TRBD2. The V gene end was trimmed by 0 bases and the J gene end by 9 bases; junction bases not matched to a gene: 12. Germline CDR1 and CDR2: LGHNA and YSLEER. This CDR3 comprises 17 residues. The CDR3 is CASSQDSTGTSRGEQFF. In nucleotides, the CDR3 is TGCGCCAGCAGCCAAGATAGTACCGGGACTAGCCGGGGTGAGCAGTTCTTC.

This clone was observed a few times. The chain employs TRBV7-9 and TRBJ2-3; the D is unclear. Between the trimmed V and J ends, which lost 1 base and 5 bases, there was a span of 13 bases. The germline gives CDR1 SEHNR, CDR2 FQNEAQ (reference sequence). This CDR3 is 15 amino acids long. DNA for the CDR3: TGTGCCAGCAGCTTAGGTTCTAGGAACGAAGATACGCAGTATTTT. This sequence encodes CASSLGSRNEDTQYF.

This clone was counted only a few times. The chain is built from TRBV6-5 and TRBJ2-7; D may be TRBD2 (5 bases). Germline lookup yields CDR1 MNHEY and CDR2 SVGAGI. Trimming cost V 4 bases and J 3 bases, with 10 bases left between them. CDR3 length equals 13 residues. The CDR3 coding sequence is TGTGCCAGCAGTTCCGGAGGAGTCTACGAGCAGTACTTC. Its protein is CASSSGGVYEQYF.

The gene calls are TRBV7-2 and TRBJ1-1; D gene unclear. V was clipped by 0 bases and J by 4 bases, with 6 bases between them. The CDR3 is 13 residues long. Germline-derived CDR1 and CDR2 are SGHTA and FQGNSA. The CDR3 DNA follows: TGTGCCAGCAGCTTAGCGTCGGGCACTGAAGCTTTCTTT. Its protein product is CASSLASGTEAFF.

This clone appeared a few times. The rearrangement links TRBV7-2 to TRBJ1-2; 8 bases are shared with TRBD1. Germline CDR1 and CDR2: SGHTA and FQGNSA. Losses at the gene ends were 7 bases for V and 4 bases for J; bases not matched to a gene: 11. The CDR3 consists of 15 residues. CDR3 sequence (DNA): TGTGCCAGCATAACCCTGGACAGGGTGGGCTATGGCTACACCTTC. This translates into CASITLDRVGYGYTF.

The chain carries TRBV7-9 and TRBJ2-5; 13 bases line up with TRBD2. Germline V gene lookup returns CDR1 SEHNR and CDR2 FQNEAQ (reference sequence). Trimming at V came to 4 bases and at J to 1 base, leaving 0 bases not matched to a gene. This CDR3 spans 15 amino acids. The CDR3: CASSWTSGSQETQYF. CDR3 DNA: TGTGCCAGCAGCTGGACTAGCGGGAGCCAAGAGACCCAGTACTTC. Using reference TRBV7-9 and TRBJ2-5 for the parts outside the CDR3, the full variable domain is DTGVSQNPRHKITKRGQNVTFRCDPISEHNRLYWYRQTLGQGPEFLTYFQNEAQLEKSRLLSDRFSAERPKGSFSTLEIQRTEQGDSAMYLCASSWTSGSQETQYFGPGTRLLVL.

This clone was seen a few times. The chain combines TRBV15 with TRBJ1-4, with no clear D. CDR3 length equals 16 residues. CDR1 is LNHNV and CDR2 is YYDKDF in the germline V gene (reference sequence). Trimming took 0 bases from V and 0 from J, leaving 8 bases between them. DNA of the CDR3: TGTGCCACCAGCAGAGATCTCCGGGCAACTAATGAAAAACTGTTTTTT. Protein: CATSRDLRATNEKLFF.

This chain connects TRBV7-8 to TRBJ1-5; D perhaps matches TRBD1 (5 bases). Germline V CDR1 and CDR2: SGHVS, FQNEAQ. Trimming pared 2 bases from V and 11 bases from J, leaving 13 bases between. This CDR3 spans 13 amino acids. The CDR3 sequence: CASSLSTETAQHF. The CDR3 DNA reads as TGTGCCAGCAGCTTAAGCACAGAGACAGCCCAGCATTTT. Full variable domain (rest looked up from reference TRBV7-8 and TRBJ1-5): GAGVSQSPRYKVAKRGQDVALRCDPISGHVSLFWYQQALGQGPEFLTYFQNEAQLDKSGLPSDRFFAERPEGSVSTLKIQRTQQEDSAVYLCASSLSTETAQHFGDGTRLSIL.

V and J are TRBV7-2 and TRBJ1-2; perhaps TRBD1 as D (6 bases). V was pared by 6 bases and J by 0 bases, with 14 bases between. The length of the CDR3 is 15 residues. The germline V gene has CDR1 SGHTA and CDR2 FQGNSA. The CDR3: CASRERGSSNYGYTF. The CDR3 nucleotides are TGTGCCAGCAGAGAGAGGGGGTCCTCTAACTATGGCTACACCTTC. Full variable domain (remainder filled in from reference TRBV7-2 and TRBJ1-2): GAGVSQSPSNKVTEKGKDVELRCDPISGHTALYWYRQSLGQGLEFLIYFQGNSAPDKSGLPSDRFSAERTGGSVSTLTIQRTQQEDSAVYLCASRERGSSNYGYTFGSGTRLTVV.

This clone was seen a handful of times. The chain couples TRBV29-1 to TRBJ2-2; TRBD1 matches 7 bases. The CDR3 is made up of 14 amino acids. CDR1 and CDR2 (germline): SQVTM, ANQGSEA. V shed 6 bases, J shed 5 bases, and the junction held 9 bases outside the gene matches. CDR3 bases: TGCAGCGTCCAAACAGGGGTGAGGACCGGGGAGCTGTTTTTT. Protein: CSVQTGVRTGELFF.